Listed here is a single TCR beta chain. This specimen belongs to a study of blood T cell repertoires in COVID-19. Produced via immunoSEQ multiplex PCR; TCRdb's table is partial and in-frame only. The sample comprises tens of thousands of clones, approximately 90% of which are singletons, and 11% to 15% rests with the top ten. This CDR3 spans 14 amino acids. V dropped 7 bases and J dropped 4; count of bases not matched to a gene: 9. Germline V gene lookup returns CDR1 MNHEY and CDR2 SMNVEV (reference sequence). This rearrangement joins TRBV27 to TRBJ1-2; 7 bases fit TRBD1. This receptor was obtained from a man between 65 and 85 years old with acute or convalescent COVID-19. Sequencing input: peripheral blood. Written as DNA, the CDR3 is TGTGCCAGCACCCCGACAGGGCGCGGCTATGGCTACACCTTC. Translated: CASTPTGRGYGYTF.